The 26 T cell receptor beta chains in this list originate from one sample, sequenced in a study of blood T cell repertoires in COVID-19. TCRdb's table, derived via immunoSEQ multiplex PCR, lists solely in-frame clones and lacks some. The data show around 86,000 clones, with approximately 85% seen just once and around 11% held by the top ten. Sequencing used peripheral blood. The source is a human donor in a cohort sampled during active COVID-19.

CDR3 in amino acids: CASQRGGLAGATDTQYF. CDR3 nucleotides: TGTGCCAGCCAGAGGGGGGGGCTAGCGGGAGCTACAGATACGCAGTATTTT. V and J are TRBV28 and TRBJ2-3; TRBD2 matches at 10 bases. The ends lost 8 bases at V and 3 bases at J; junction bases unmatched: 14. This CDR3 is 17 amino acids long. Germline assignment: CDR1 MDHEN and CDR2 SYDVKM.

The gene calls are TRBV19 and TRBJ2-7; a weak D match, TRBD2 (6 bases). Trimming stripped 5 bases from V and 4 bases from J, with 12 bases between. Germline lookup yields CDR1 LNHDA and CDR2 SQIVND (reference sequence). CDR3 length: 13 residues. CDR3 in DNA: TGTGCCAGTAGTGAGTCGGGGGTTTACGAGCAGTACTTC. It encodes CASSESGVYEQYF.

V and J are TRBV6-5 and TRBJ1-1; D unclear. The germline V gene encodes CDR1 MNHEY and CDR2 SVGAGI. V lost 6 bases and J 4 bases, leaving 9 bases between the germline ends. There are 12 residues in the CDR3. The CDR3 bases are TGTGCCAGCAGGGGGAGTGGCACTGAAGCTTTCTTT. This gives the protein CASRGSGTEAFF.

In its sample, this clone was seen once. The genes are TRBV7-2 and TRBJ2-1, with D perhaps TRBD2 (5 bases). Germline CDR1 reads SGHTA; CDR2 reads FQGNSA. The CDR3 covers 14 residues. V lost 1 base and J lost 8, with 12 bases in between. This CDR3 reads CASSLGRLAYEQFF. The CDR3 region has the DNA TGTGCCAGCAGCTTAGGTCGGCTAGCATATGAGCAGTTCTTC.

This chain links TRBV29-1 with TRBJ2-1; tentative D call: TRBD2 (5 bases). The CDR3 has 15 residues. The V and J ends lost 6 bases and 4 bases respectively, with 19 bases between them. Germline assignment: CDR1 SQVTM and CDR2 ANQGSEA. CDR3 in DNA: TGCAGCGTCGGCCTGAGGCTAGCTGGTTACAATGAGCAGTTCTTC. The encoded protein is CSVGLRLAGYNEQFF.

As to this clone: Different DNA sequences within this sample yield the same CDR3. The gene calls are TRBV4-1 and TRBJ2-7; TRBD2 is a possible D gene (5 bases). Germline CDR1 is MGHRA and CDR2 is YSYEKL. This CDR3 has 17 amino acids. With 0 bases removed from V and 0 bases from J, the gap between germline ends came to 15 bases. The CDR3 sequence: CASSQEGSRRSSYEQYF. CDR3 coding DNA: TGCGCCAGCAGCCAAGAAGGGTCCAGGAGGAGCTCCTACGAGCAGTACTTC.

J is TRBJ2-7 and V is TRBV19; 8 bases agree with TRBD1. This CDR3 is built from 13 residues. Germline V CDR1 and CDR2: LNHDA, SQIVND (reference sequence). The V gene end was trimmed by 6 bases and the J gene end by 2 bases; junction bases not matched to a gene: 3. The CDR3 spells CASSPTGAYEQYF. In DNA, the CDR3 is TGTGCCAGTAGCCCGACAGGGGCCTACGAGCAGTACTTC.

J is TRBJ2-2 and V is TRBV12-5; D is undetermined. The germline CDR1 and CDR2 sequences are LGHNT and FRNRAP. The CDR3 length is 13 residues. Trimming removed 6 bases at V and 6 bases at J, with 11 bases between. CDR3 loop: CASGVLSPGELFF. Written as DNA, the CDR3 is TGTGCTAGTGGCGTACTCTCCCCCGGGGAGCTGTTTTTT. Looking up the rest from reference TRBV12-5 and TRBJ2-2 gives the full variable domain: DARVTQTPRHKVTEMGQEVTMRCQPILGHNTVFWYRQTMMQGLELLAYFRNRAPLDDSGMPKDRFSAEMPDATLATLKIQPSEPRDSAVYFCASGVLSPGELFFGEGSRLTVL.

Concerning this clone: Other DNA sequences in the sample encode the same CDR3. The chain employs TRBV7-2 and TRBJ2-5; 10 bases align to TRBD1. The germline CDR1 and CDR2 sequences are SGHTA and FQGNSA. The CDR3 is 14 amino acids. V gave up 5 bases and J gave up 4 bases; unmatched junction bases: 4. The CDR3 sequence is CASSPDRGRETQYF. CDR3 bases: TGTGCCAGCAGCCCAGACAGGGGGCGAGAGACCCAGTACTTC. The whole variable domain, filled in from reference TRBV7-2 and TRBJ2-5, reads GAGVSQSPSNKVTEKGKDVELRCDPISGHTALYWYRQSLGQGLEFLIYFQGNSAPDKSGLPSDRFSAERTGGSVSTLTIQRTQQEDSAVYLCASSPDRGRETQYFGPGTRLLVL.

The chain employs TRBV4-3 and TRBJ1-1, with D unclear. CDR3 length equals 15 residues. CDR1 LGHNA and CDR2 YSLEER come from the germline V gene. The V gene lost 0 bases and the J gene lost 8 bases, with 16 bases spanning the gap. The CDR3 loop reads CASSQEILGGSEAFF. In DNA, the CDR3 is TGCGCCAGCAGCCAAGAAATCTTAGGAGGGTCCGAAGCTTTCTTT.

The chain combines TRBV2 with TRBJ2-5, with D tentatively TRBD1 (6 bases). The V gene's germline CDR1 is SNHLY and CDR2 FYNNEI. Trimming shortened V by 6 bases and J by 2 bases, and 13 bases separated the two germline ends. CDR3 length equals 14 residues. DNA for the CDR3: TGTGCCAGCAGACTTACAGGGCCTCAAGAGACCCAGTACTTC. This gives the protein CASRLTGPQETQYF.

The gene calls are TRBV4-3 and TRBJ1-4; D unresolved. From germline, CDR1 is LGHNA and CDR2 YSLEER. V was pared by 0 bases and J by 6 bases, with 20 bases between. CDR3 length: 18 residues. CDR3 sequence (DNA): TGCGCCAGCAGCCAAGACCCAATTTTCACGGGAGCGGATGAAAAACTGTTTTTT. It encodes CASSQDPIFTGADEKLFF.

This clone was recorded once. V and J are TRBV7-2 and TRBJ2-2, with unresolved D. CDR1 and CDR2 (germline): SGHTA, FQGNSA. Trimming cost V 2 bases and J 4 bases, with 8 bases left between them. The CDR3 covers 14 residues. This chain's CDR3 is CASSLPTRTGELFF. CDR3 sequence (DNA): TGTGCCAGCAGCTTACCAACTCGCACCGGGGAGCTGTTTTTT.

This sequence joins TRBV28 and TRBJ1-2, with TRBD1 matching over 10 bases. CDR3 length: 15 amino acids. The V gene end was trimmed by 9 bases and the J gene end by 1 base; junction bases not matched to a gene: 8. Per the germline V gene, CDR1 is MDHEN and CDR2 is SYDVKM. DNA for the CDR3: TGTGCCAGTACGCGCCGGGACAGGGGTAACTATGGCTACACCTTC. Amino acids: CASTRRDRGNYGYTF.

J is TRBJ1-3 and V is TRBV13; D is unresolved. V lost 1 base and J lost 4, with 8 bases in between. CDR3 length: 14 amino acids. Germline CDR1 and CDR2: PRHDT and FYEKMQ (reference sequence). The CDR3 loop reads CASSLVAVGNTIYF. Written as DNA, the CDR3 is TGTGCCAGCAGCTTAGTGGCCGTCGGAAACACCATATATTTT.

The chain couples TRBV6-6 to TRBJ2-7; tentatively, D is TRBD1 (6 bases). This CDR3 region has 14 residues. CDR1 and CDR2 (germline): MNHNY, SVGAGI (reference sequence). Trimming pared 5 bases from V and 4 bases from J, leaving 15 bases between. In nucleotides, the CDR3 is TGTGCCAGCAGTCGAACAGGGTTTTCATACGAGCAGTACTTC. Translated, it gives CASSRTGFSYEQYF.

This chain connects TRBV2 to TRBJ1-2; 9 bases map to TRBD1. In germline, CDR1 is SNHLY, CDR2 FYNNEI. The J segment lost 6 bases and the V segment lost 8 bases, leaving 4 bases of the junction unmatched. This CDR3 has 12 amino acids. The CDR3 nucleotides read TGTGCCAGCCCTAGGACAGGGGATGGCTACACCTTC. Translated: CASPRTGDGYTF.

The genes are TRBV4-2 and TRBJ2-1, with a possible D match to TRBD1 (8 bases). CDR1 LGHNA and CDR2 YNFKEQ come from the germline V gene. This CDR3 has 16 residues. V was clipped by 4 bases and J by 9 bases, with 22 bases between them. The chain's CDR3 is CASSREGTGGSVEQFF. In nucleotides, the CDR3 is TGTGCCAGCAGCCGGGAGGGGACAGGCGGTTCGGTTGAGCAGTTCTTC.

The chain uses TRBV28 and TRBJ1-2; 7 bases are shared with TRBD1. V was clipped by 2 bases and J by 6 bases; unmatched bases: 9. The CDR3 spans 15 residues. From germline, CDR1 is MDHEN and CDR2 SYDVKM. CDR3 in amino acids: CASSLGWTGVNGYTF. The DNA of the CDR3 is TGTGCCAGCAGTTTAGGATGGACAGGCGTCAATGGCTACACCTTC.

The V and J genes are TRBV7-3 and TRBJ2-1, with 10 bases aligning to TRBD2. Trimming took 1 base from V and 8 from J; bases not matched to a gene: 11. This CDR3 has 17 residues. Germline loops: CDR1 SGHTA, CDR2 FQGTGA. CDR3 region: CASSLKGRAGGGDEQFF. DNA for the CDR3: TGTGCCAGCAGCTTAAAGGGAAGAGCGGGAGGGGGCGATGAGCAGTTCTTC. The variable domain in full, completed from reference TRBV7-3 and TRBJ2-1, reads GAGVSQTPSNKVTEKGKYVELRCDPISGHTALYWYRQSLGQGPEFLIYFQGTGAADDSGLPNDRFFAVRPEGSVSTLKIQRTERGDSAVYLCASSLKGRAGGGDEQFFGPGTRLTVL.

The chain has TRBV15 and TRBJ1-6; D gene ambiguous. Germline V gene data show CDR1 as LNHNV and CDR2 as YYDKDF (reference sequence). V lost 0 bases, J lost 10 bases, and 7 bases lay in between. This CDR3 spans 13 amino acids. CDR3 bases: TGTGCCACCAGCAGAGATTCGAGCTCACCCCTCCACTTT. This encodes CATSRDSSSPLHF. The whole variable domain, remainder taken from reference TRBV15 and TRBJ1-6, is DAMVIQNPRYQVTQFGKPVTLSCSQTLNHNVMYWYQQKSSQAPKLLFHYYDKDFNNEADTPDNFQSRRPNTSFCFLDIRSPGLGDTAMYLCATSRDSSSPLHFGNGTRLTVT.

This chain connects TRBV6-2 or TRBV6-3 to TRBJ1-6; 9 nucleotides line up with TRBD1. The CDR3 loop spans 15 amino acids. In germline, CDR1 is MNHEY, CDR2 SVGEGT. Trimming took 5 bases from V and 10 from J; bases not matched to a gene: 9. The CDR3, as DNA: TGTGCCAGCAGTCCCGGGACAGGGAGAGAATCACCCCTCCACTTT. It yields the protein CASSPGTGRESPLHF.

On this clone: An end of the junction differs from the germline gene, which may be a read error. V and J are TRBV6-5 and TRBJ2-5; TRBD1 might be the D (6 bases). The CDR3 contains 15 residues. The germline V gene has CDR1 MNHEY and CDR2 SVGAGI. CDR3 sequence (DNA): TGTGCCAGCAGTGACTCTTCAGGGGCCCAAGAGACCCAGTACTTC. It encodes CASSDSSGAQETQYF.

The CDR3 coding sequence is TGTGCCAGTACAACAGGGTGGGGTAATGAAAAACTGTTTTTT. This translates into CASTTGWGNEKLFF. The J gene is TRBJ1-4, the V gene TRBV19; a possible D gene is TRBD1 (6 bases). The V end was cut by 7 bases, the J end by 4 bases, with 13 bases between. The germline gives CDR1 LNHDA, CDR2 SQIVND (reference sequence). CDR3 length equals 14 residues.

This chain joins TRBV6-6 and TRBJ1-4; a possible D gene is TRBD1 (5 bases). The CDR3 has 15 amino acids. V shed 4 bases and J shed 6 bases, with 15 bases lying between them. The germline gives CDR1 MNHNY, CDR2 SVGAGI (reference sequence). CDR3 sequence: CASSSKGFGDEKLFF. The CDR3 DNA reads as TGTGCCAGCAGTTCGAAGGGGTTCGGAGATGAAAAACTGTTTTTT.

V is TRBV29-1 and J is TRBJ2-7; TRBD1 matches 7 bases. After removal of 0 bases from V and 0 bases from J, the junction contained 11 bases not matched to a gene. The V gene's germline CDR1 is SQVTM and CDR2 ANQGSEA. This CDR3 is built from 17 residues. CDR3 region: CSVEERVPGTDSYEQYF. In nucleotides, the CDR3 is TGCAGCGTTGAAGAGCGTGTTCCGGGGACAGACTCCTACGAGCAGTACTTC.